The 24 T cell receptor beta chains below were found in one sample sequenced in a study of blood T cell repertoires in COVID-19. TCRdb keeps only in-frame clones here, not all; method: immunoSEQ multiplex PCR. The repertoire holds 150,000 to 200,000 clones, with approximately 86% as singletons. Source material: peripheral blood. These receptors all come from a man between 45 and 60 years old with active or convalescent COVID-19.

The chain couples TRBV5-1 to TRBJ1-5; D unresolved. The CDR3 spans 17 residues. Germline-derived CDR1 and CDR2 are SGHRS and YFSETQ. V was clipped by 6 bases and J by 0 bases, with 19 bases between them. CDR3 bases: TGCGCCAGCAATCTTTCTTTGGATAGCTATAGCAATCAGCCCCAGCATTTT. Translating it yields CASNLSLDSYSNQPQHF. Complete variable domain (other parts from reference TRBV5-1 and TRBJ1-5): KAGVTQTPRYLIKTRGQQVTLSCSPISGHRSVSWYQQTPGQGLQFLFEYFSETQRNKGNFPGRFSGRQFSNSRSEMNVSTLELGDSALYLCASNLSLDSYSNQPQHFGDGTRLSIL.

This clone was picked up a small number of times. The junction departs from the called germline gene at one end, perhaps through a read error. V usage is TRBV29-1 and J usage is TRBJ1-2; maybe TRBD1 (6 bases). This CDR3 is 12 amino acids long. Germline V lookup: CDR1 SQVTM, CDR2 ANQGSEA. This chain's CDR3 is CSVFGTSPPSAF. The CDR3 coding sequence is TGCAGCGTCTTCGGGACAAGTCCTCCCAGCGCCTTC.

This clone was seen only a few times. The V gene is TRBV25-1, the J gene TRBJ1-4; 7 bases fit TRBD1. Germline V gene lookup returns CDR1 MGHDK and CDR2 SYGVNS. V lost 6 bases to trimming and J lost 7 bases; unmatched junction nucleotides: 11. The CDR3 spans 15 residues. This CDR3 reads CASRTKRGLVEKLFF. The CDR3, as DNA: TGTGCCAGCAGGACTAAGAGGGGGCTGGTTGAAAAACTGTTTTTT.

The chain joins TRBV7-9 to TRBJ1-3; D perhaps matches TRBD1 (6 bases). Deletions cut 3 bases from V and 5 bases from J, with 11 bases between. Germline V gives CDR1 SEHNR, CDR2 FQNEAQ (reference sequence). This CDR3 has 14 residues. This CDR3 reads CASSFSQGRNTIYF. For the CDR3, the DNA is TGTGCCAGCAGCTTTTCTCAGGGGCGAAACACCATATATTTT.

The chain couples TRBV19 to TRBJ1-4; 8 nucleotides match TRBD1. The CDR3 covers 12 residues. Looked up from germline, CDR1 is LNHDA and CDR2 is SQIVND (reference sequence). The V gene end was trimmed by 5 bases and the J gene end by 8 bases; junction bases not matched to a gene: 1. This chain's CDR3 is CASSRQGEKLFF. CDR3 sequence (DNA): TGTGCCAGTAGTCGACAGGGGGAAAAACTGTTTTTT.

The chain employs TRBV30 and TRBJ2-1; D gene ambiguous. This CDR3 spans 12 amino acids. The V gene lost 2 bases and the J gene lost 5 bases, with 7 bases spanning the gap. Germline CDR1 GTSNPN, CDR2 SVGIG (reference sequence). The CDR3 nucleotides are TGTGCCTGGAGTCGAGGTGACAATGAGCAGTTCTTC. Translated, it gives CAWSRGDNEQFF.

The rearrangement uses TRBV19 and TRBJ1-3; the D is unclear. From germline, CDR1 is LNHDA and CDR2 SQIVND (reference sequence). V shed 5 bases and J shed 0 bases, with 5 bases lying between them. This CDR3 is 13 amino acids long. The CDR3 DNA reads TGTGCCAGTAGTTATAACTCTGGAAACACCATATATTTT. Translating gives CASSYNSGNTIYF.

This clone was observed a few times. The rearrangement joins TRBV5-1 to TRBJ2-2; TRBD2 matches 11 bases. V lost 4 bases and J lost 8; bases outside the gene matches: 7. This CDR3 contains 15 residues. Germline assignment: CDR1 SGHRS and CDR2 YFSETQ. The CDR3 nucleotides are TGCGCCAGCAGCAGACCCGGACTAGCGGGTGGGGAGCTGTTTTTT. It yields the protein CASSRPGLAGGELFF.

V is TRBV19 and J is TRBJ1-3; TRBD1 aligns across 7 bases. CDR1 is LNHDA and CDR2 is SQIVND in the germline V gene (reference sequence). This CDR3 contains 18 residues. V was pared by 2 bases and J by 0 bases, with 10 bases of the junction left unmatched. CDR3 sequence: CASSILGGQVRSGNTIYF. The CDR3, as DNA: TGTGCCAGTAGTATATTGGGAGGACAGGTCCGCTCTGGAAACACCATATATTTT.

J is TRBJ1-1 and V is TRBV6-6; 8 positions match TRBD1. The germline gives CDR1 MNHNY, CDR2 SVGAGI (reference sequence). This CDR3 has 12 amino acids. Losses at the gene ends were 4 bases for V and 11 bases for J; bases not matched to a gene: 6. This CDR3 reads CASSSGQGRAFF. CDR3 sequence (DNA): TGTGCCAGCAGTTCAGGACAGGGCCGGGCTTTCTTT.

The rearrangement joins TRBV15 to TRBJ1-4; 8 nucleotides align to TRBD1. From germline, CDR1 is LNHNV and CDR2 YYDKDF (reference sequence). V lost 2 bases and J lost 0; bases outside the gene matches: 11. The CDR3 is made up of 19 amino acids. The CDR3 is CATSRPDREYLATNEKLFF. Here the CDR3 DNA reads TGTGCCACCAGCAGACCGGACAGGGAGTACCTTGCAACTAATGAAAAACTGTTTTTT. Combining the CDR3 with reference TRBV15 and TRBJ1-4 gives the whole variable domain DAMVIQNPRYQVTQFGKPVTLSCSQTLNHNVMYWYQQKSSQAPKLLFHYYDKDFNNEADTPDNFQSRRPNTSFCFLDIRSPGLGDTAMYLCATSRPDREYLATNEKLFFGSGTQLSVL.

The V and J genes are TRBV30 and TRBJ2-7, with 7 bases that match TRBD1. CDR1 and CDR2 (germline): GTSNPN, SVGIG (reference sequence). The CDR3 is 13 amino acids. Trimming at V came to 2 bases and at J to 0 bases, leaving 1 base not matched to a gene. This chain's CDR3 is CAWSRDSSYEQYF. CDR3 DNA sequence: TGTGCCTGGAGTCGGGACAGCTCCTACGAGCAGTACTTC.

The chain joins TRBV7-9 to TRBJ1-3; possibly TRBD1 for D (6 bases). Germline values: CDR1 SEHNR, CDR2 FQNEAQ (reference sequence). The CDR3 sequence is 15 residues long. Trimming took off 8 bases at V and 2 bases at J, with 16 bases between the two ends. The CDR3 sequence is CASRTQGSAGNTIYF. For the CDR3, the DNA is TGTGCCAGCCGAACACAGGGTTCTGCTGGAAACACCATATATTTT.

V is TRBV11-2 and J is TRBJ1-3, with D perhaps matching TRBD1 (5 bases). The length of the CDR3 is 17 residues. Germline loops: CDR1 SGHAT, CDR2 FQNNGV. Trimming left V 1 base short and J 4 bases short, with 17 bases between. CDR3 DNA sequence: TGTGCCAGCAGCTTAGCCCTGGGGCAGTTTTACGGAAACACCATATATTTT. This sequence encodes CASSLALGQFYGNTIYF. The full variable domain, in which reference TRBV11-2 and TRBJ1-3 provide the parts outside the CDR3, is EAGVAQSPRYKIIEKRQSVAFWCNPISGHATLYWYQQILGQGPKLLIQFQNNGVVDDSQLPKDRFSAERLKGVDSTLKIQPAKLEDSAVYLCASSLALGQFYGNTIYFGEGSWLTVV.

This clone has just a few counts. V and J are TRBV6-1 and TRBJ2-2; 10 bases line up with TRBD2. The CDR3 loop spans 16 amino acids. V gave up 2 bases and J gave up 2 bases; unmatched junction bases: 2. Germline V gene sequence: CDR1 MNHNS, CDR2 SASEGT. The CDR3 nucleotides read TGTGCCAGCAGTGAAAGGACTAGCGGCAACACCGGGGAGCTGTTTTTT. Translating it yields CASSERTSGNTGELFF.

The chain employs TRBV19 and TRBJ1-2, with 10 bases fitting TRBD1. V shed 7 bases and J 6 bases; nucleotides not matched to a gene: 2. Germline lookup yields CDR1 LNHDA and CDR2 SQIVND (reference sequence). This CDR3 spans 12 amino acids. This CDR3 reads CASTGTGDGYTF. DNA of the CDR3: TGTGCCAGTACTGGGACAGGGGATGGCTACACCTTC.

J is TRBJ1-3 and V is TRBV6-1; no firm D call. CDR1 MNHNS and CDR2 SASEGT come from the germline V gene. V lost 1 base to trimming and J lost 0 bases, with 7 bases between them. The CDR3 length is 15 residues. CDR3 amino acids: CASSEVRASGNTIYF. The CDR3 DNA reads as TGTGCCAGCAGTGAAGTGAGGGCCTCTGGAAACACCATATATTTT.

The CDR3 sequence is CATKTADSGNTIYF. For the CDR3, the DNA is TGTGCCACCAAAACAGCAGACTCTGGAAACACCATATATTTT. The chain recombines TRBV24-1 with TRBJ1-3, with D unclear. V was cut by 8 bases and J by 0 bases, with 10 bases left in between. Germline V gene sequence: CDR1 KGHDR, CDR2 SFDVKD. The CDR3 totals 14 residues.

The genes are TRBV18 and TRBJ2-7, with D perhaps matching TRBD2 (5 bases). The CDR3 totals 12 residues. V was cut by 3 bases and J by 6 bases, with 9 bases left in between. In germline, CDR1 is KGHSH, CDR2 LQKENI. CDR3 nucleotides: TGTGCCAGCTCACCGCCGGCGGGCGAGCAGTACTTC. Translating gives CASSPPAGEQYF. Based on the CDR3 plus reference TRBV18 and TRBJ2-7, the full variable domain is NAGVMQNPRHLVRRRGQEARLRCSPMKGHSHVYWYRQLPEEGLKFMVYLQKENIIDESGMPKERFSAEFPKEGPSILRIQQVVRGDSAAYFCASSPPAGEQYFGPGTRLTVT.

The rearrangement links TRBV7-2 to TRBJ1-3; a weak D match, TRBD1 (5 bases). The CDR3 loop spans 14 amino acids. Trimming took 5 bases from V and 1 from J, leaving 9 bases between them. In germline, CDR1 is SGHTA, CDR2 FQGNSA. The CDR3 loop reads CASSLDSSGNTIYF. The CDR3 coding sequence is TGTGCCAGCAGCCTCGACAGTTCTGGAAACACCATATATTTT.

This rearrangement joins TRBV12-3 or TRBV12-4 to TRBJ2-7; TRBD1 aligns across 8 bases. The V segment lost 6 bases and the J segment 3 bases; nucleotides outside the gene matches: 1. This CDR3 has 12 residues. The CDR3 DNA reads as TGTGCCAGCAGAGGGACAGGCTACGAGCAGTACTTC. Its translation: CASRGTGYEQYF.

The chain is built from TRBV18 and TRBJ2-2, with D perhaps TRBD2 (5 bases). CDR1 is KGHSH and CDR2 is LQKENI in the germline V gene. Trimming pared 4 bases from V and 2 bases from J, leaving 8 bases between. The length of the CDR3 is 14 residues. CDR3 sequence reads: CASSLGSNTGELFF. The CDR3 nucleotides read TGTGCCAGCTCACTAGGGAGCAACACCGGGGAGCTGTTTTTT.

The chain joins TRBV6-6 to TRBJ1-4, with 8 bases identical to TRBD1. The CDR3 is made up of 15 amino acids. Germline V lookup: CDR1 MNHNY, CDR2 SVGAGI (reference sequence). Unmatched junction bases numbered 10, after V lost 6 bases and J lost 7 bases. The CDR3 DNA sequence: TGTGCCAGCAGCCGCCCGGGACAGGAGGGTGAAAAACTGTTTTTT. Amino acids: CASSRPGQEGEKLFF.

This clone appeared a single time. The chain combines TRBV6-5 with TRBJ2-6, with a weak D call TRBD1 (5 bases). V was shortened by 7 bases and J by 3 bases, with 10 bases between the two germline ends. Germline V gene sequence: CDR1 MNHEY, CDR2 SVGAGI. The CDR3 runs 14 residues. Here the CDR3 DNA reads TGTGCCAGCACTATCAGGGTTGGGGCCAACGTCCTGACTTTC. Translating it yields CASTIRVGANVLTF.